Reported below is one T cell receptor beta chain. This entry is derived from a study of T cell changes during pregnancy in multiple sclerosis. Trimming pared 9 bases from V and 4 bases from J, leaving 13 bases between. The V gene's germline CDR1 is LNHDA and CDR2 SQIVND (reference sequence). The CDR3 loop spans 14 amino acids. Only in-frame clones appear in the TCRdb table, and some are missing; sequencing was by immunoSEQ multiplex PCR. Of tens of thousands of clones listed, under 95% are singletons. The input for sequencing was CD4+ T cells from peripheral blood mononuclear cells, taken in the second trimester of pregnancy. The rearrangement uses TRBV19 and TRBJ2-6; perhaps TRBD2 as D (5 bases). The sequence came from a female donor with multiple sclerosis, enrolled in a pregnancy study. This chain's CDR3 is CASREGTGANVLTF. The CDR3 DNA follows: TGTGCCAGCCGAGAGGGCACGGGGGCCAACGTCCTGACTTTC. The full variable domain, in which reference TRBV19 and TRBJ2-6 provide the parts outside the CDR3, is DGGITQSPKYLFRKEGQNVTLSCEQNLNHDAMYWYRQDPGQGLRLIYYSQIVNDFQKGDIAEGYSVSREKKESFPLTVTSAQKNPTAFYLCASREGTGANVLTFGAGSRLTVL.